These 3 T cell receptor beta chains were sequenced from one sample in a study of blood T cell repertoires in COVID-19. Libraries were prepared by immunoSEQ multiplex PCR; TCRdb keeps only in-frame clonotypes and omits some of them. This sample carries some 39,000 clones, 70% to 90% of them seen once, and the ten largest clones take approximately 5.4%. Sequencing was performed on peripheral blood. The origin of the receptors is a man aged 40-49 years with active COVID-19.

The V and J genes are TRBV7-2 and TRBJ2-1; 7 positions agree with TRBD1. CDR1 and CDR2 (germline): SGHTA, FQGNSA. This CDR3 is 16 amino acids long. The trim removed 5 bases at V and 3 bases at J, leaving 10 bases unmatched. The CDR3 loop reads CASSPPVGGHYNEQFF. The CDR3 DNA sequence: TGTGCCAGCAGCCCCCCGGTAGGGGGCCACTACAATGAGCAGTTCTTC.

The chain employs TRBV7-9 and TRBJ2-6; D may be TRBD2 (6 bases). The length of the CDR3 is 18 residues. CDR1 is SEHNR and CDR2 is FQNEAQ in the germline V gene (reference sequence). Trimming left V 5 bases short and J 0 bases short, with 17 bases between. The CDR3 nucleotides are TGTGCCAGCAGCCCTAGGGACGGGAGTGGCTCTGGGGCCAACGTCCTGACTTTC. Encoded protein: CASSPRDGSGSGANVLTF.

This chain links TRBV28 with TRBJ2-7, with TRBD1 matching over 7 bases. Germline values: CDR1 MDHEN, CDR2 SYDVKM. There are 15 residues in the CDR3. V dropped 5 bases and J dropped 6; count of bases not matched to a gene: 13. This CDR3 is CASSDNRGQTTEQYF. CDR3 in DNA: TGTGCCAGCAGTGATAACAGGGGACAGACGACCGAGCAGTACTTC.